This T cell receptor beta chain was recorded in a study of early T cells in non-severe SARS-CoV-2 infection. Study summary: Unpaired chains resulted from sequencing bulk RNA of unsorted whole blood. General observations from the study: VDJdb matches were skewed toward anti-spike CD8 T cell responses.

In this sample, this clonotype turned up a few times. Its specificity is unknown. Individual cDNA molecules each received unique molecular identifiers attached to them. MiXCR, run by TCRdb on the 5' RACE reads, gives a single entry per CDR3 protein. The table has fewer than 95,000 distinct CDR3 sequences, 16% seen once. This CDR3 spans 14 amino acids. The V gene lost 4 bases and the J gene lost 8 bases, with 15 bases spanning the gap. The germline V gene has CDR1 SNHLY and CDR2 FYNNEI. This sequence was found in an adult who was a healthcare worker with PCR-confirmed SARS-CoV-2 infection or an uninfected control (not recorded which). The chain uses TRBV2 and TRBJ2-1, with a possible D match to TRBD2 (6 bases). The sample was whole blood, taken at baseline. CDR3 residues: CASSGGGGGYEQFF. The CDR3 nucleotides are TGTGCCAGCAGTGGGGGAGGAGGAGGCTATGAGCAGTTCTTC.